The entry below describes one TCR beta chain. Its recognized antigen is unknown. Per-nucleotide qualities are absent, and no much larger clonotype sits a single base away. This entry is derived from a study of neoadjuvant anti-PD-1 for oral cavity cancer (dated by TCRdb to about 2021). Regarding the research as a whole: Patients mostly received three to four biweekly doses of nivolumab at 3 mg/kg before curative-intent surgical resection. A fourth nivolumab dose was given around day 43 to patients without progression, and definitive surgical resection was performed in those patients on days 50-56. Under RECIST 1.1, a patient counted as a responder if showing complete response, partial response or stable disease, and as a non-responder if showing progression. A 33% response rate was observed in the parent correlative cohort, in which over nine patients were included.

For deep sequencing of PBMC libraries, mostly about 450 ng of input genomic DNA was used, and six replicates were run per sample. TCRbeta libraries were prepared with the immunoSEQ hsTCRbeta kit according to the manufacturer's instructions. Sequencing of the completed libraries took place using an Illumina NovaSeq 6000 S4 flow cell after they had been pooled to about 3.2 nM. As for the original processing: The immunoSEQ Analyzer was used for raw data preprocessing and quality control. The analysis was restricted to productive rearrangements, with each unique CDR3 amino acid sequence defining a clonotype. Repertoire clonality was estimated as the Gini-Simpson index, which was computed with the R package tcR. Gini indices were compared with Student's t test, and associations with tumor size change were assessed by Pearson correlation. TCRdb re-hosts the immuneACCESS table, in-frame sequences only. Its copies lack some clones; in the studies checked, an unresolved V gene accounts for under half of them, and the cause for the rest is not known. V and J calls plus clone size are reproduced from that table; the DNA served to infer D and trimming. Within this sample are fewer than 10,000 clones, with about 73% of them counted one time only. About 4% of the sample lies in the top ten.

Per the germline V gene (reference sequence), WNHNN is the CDR1 and SYGVQD is the CDR2. V is pared back by 4 bases and J by 0 bases, with 1 base lying between the germline termini. From its cysteine to its phenylalanine, the CDR3 spans 11 amino acids. CDR3 DNA is the only sequence kept; it has 33 bases, read in frame from the first base. What the study reported, not specific to this receptor: Only a few patients per response group were included in the TCR analyses, and the authors called for validation in larger cohorts. After neoadjuvant nivolumab, significantly higher T cell clonality (Gini index) was found within PBMCs in non-responders than in responders. Higher pretreatment blood TCRbeta clonality and lower post-treatment tumor TCRbeta clonality were correlated with higher pretreatment blood Treg/Th17 ratios.

Reading the label with the study, this specimen's time point is: after neoadjuvant nivolumab, at surgical resection. The patients had newly diagnosed stage II-IVA oral cavity squamous cell carcinoma and had not received any prior systemic or radiation treatment. The cohort consisted of patients with HPV-negative, locally advanced oral cavity squamous cell carcinoma. Peripheral blood mononuclear cells were analyzed directly and were not maintained or expanded in culture. The samples were drawn from a longitudinal correlative study tied to a single-arm phase II trial testing neoadjuvant nivolumab in oral cavity squamous cell carcinoma. Subject-matched pre- and post-treatment PBMCs and tumors from three responders and three non-responders underwent genomic DNA-based TCRbeta sequencing. Peripheral blood mononuclear cells were drawn once before nivolumab treatment and a second time after treatment, when surgery took place. The Maxwell RSC DNA from Cells kit was used to isolate genomic DNA from PBMCs.

The rearranged chain carries TRBV10-1 and TRBJ2-7; too little of a D gene remains to name it. The sample in question was PBMCs, obtained after nivolumab (anti-PD-1) treatment. This TCR was recovered from a person aged 35-80 years with oral cavity squamous cell carcinoma. The CDR3 sequence is CASSGSYEQYF. The nucleotide sequence reads TGCGCCAGCAGTGGCTCCTACGAGCAGTACTTC.